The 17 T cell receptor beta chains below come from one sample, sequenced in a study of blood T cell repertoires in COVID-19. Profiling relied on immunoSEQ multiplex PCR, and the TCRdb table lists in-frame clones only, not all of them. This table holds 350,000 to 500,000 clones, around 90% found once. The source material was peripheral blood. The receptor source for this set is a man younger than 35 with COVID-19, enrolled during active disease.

The DNA of the CDR3 is TGCGCCAGCAGCTACCCAGGGTCTAAGTTCTATGGCTACACCTTC. Its protein is CASSYPGSKFYGYTF. V gene TRBV4-1 combines with J gene TRBJ1-2, with D maybe TRBD1 (5 bases). The CDR3 consists of 15 residues. The germline V and J ends were trimmed by 5 bases and 4 bases, with 17 bases remaining between them. Germline V gives CDR1 MGHRA, CDR2 YSYEKL.

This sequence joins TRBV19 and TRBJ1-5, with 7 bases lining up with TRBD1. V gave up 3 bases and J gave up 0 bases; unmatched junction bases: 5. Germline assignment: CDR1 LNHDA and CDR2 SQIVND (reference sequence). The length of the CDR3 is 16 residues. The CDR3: CASSIGTGDSNQPQHF. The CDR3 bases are TGTGCCAGTAGTATCGGAACAGGGGATAGCAATCAGCCCCAGCATTTT.

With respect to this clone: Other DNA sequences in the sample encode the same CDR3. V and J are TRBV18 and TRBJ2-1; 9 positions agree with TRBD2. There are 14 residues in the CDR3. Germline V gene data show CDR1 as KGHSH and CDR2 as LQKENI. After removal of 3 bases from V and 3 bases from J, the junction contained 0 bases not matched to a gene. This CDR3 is CASSPSGGYNEQFF. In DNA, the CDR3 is TGTGCCAGCTCACCTAGCGGGGGCTACAATGAGCAGTTCTTC.

Here the CDR3 DNA reads TGTGCCAGCAACACTACCTGCCTAAGCGGGAGGGGCCACAATGAGCAGTTCTTC. It translates to CASNTTCLSGRGHNEQFF. This sequence joins TRBV7-9 and TRBJ2-1; 10 nucleotides line up with TRBD2. J was trimmed by 5 bases and V by 7 bases; bases with no gene match: 17. The CDR3 contains 18 residues. CDR1 SEHNR and CDR2 FQNEAQ come from the germline V gene (reference sequence). The entire variable domain, with the rest obtained from reference TRBV7-9 and TRBJ2-1, is as follows: DTGVSQNPRHKITKRGQNVTFRCDPISEHNRLYWYRQTLGQGPEFLTYFQNEAQLEKSRLLSDRFSAERPKGSFSTLEIQRTEQGDSAMYLCASNTTCLSGRGHNEQFFGPGTRLTVL.

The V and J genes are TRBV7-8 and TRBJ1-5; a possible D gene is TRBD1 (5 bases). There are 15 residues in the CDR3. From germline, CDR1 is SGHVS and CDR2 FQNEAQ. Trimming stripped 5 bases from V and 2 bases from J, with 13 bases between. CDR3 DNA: TGTGCCAGCAGCCCGCGGACGGGGGGCAATCAGCCCCAGCATTTT. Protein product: CASSPRTGGNQPQHF.

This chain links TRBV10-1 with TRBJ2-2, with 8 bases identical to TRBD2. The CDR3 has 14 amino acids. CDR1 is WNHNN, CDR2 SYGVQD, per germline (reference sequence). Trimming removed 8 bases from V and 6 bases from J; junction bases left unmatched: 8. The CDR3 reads CASAAGGKAGELFF. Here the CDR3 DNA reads TGCGCCAGCGCGGCGGGGGGCAAGGCCGGGGAGCTGTTTTTT.

This chain's CDR3 is CASGPENSYEQYF. The CDR3 DNA sequence: TGTGCCAGCGGGCCAGAAAACTCCTACGAGCAGTACTTC. The chain employs TRBV12-3 or TRBV12-4 and TRBJ2-7; no clear D gene. The length of the CDR3 is 13 residues. Trimming cost V 8 bases and J 0 bases, with 11 bases left between them.

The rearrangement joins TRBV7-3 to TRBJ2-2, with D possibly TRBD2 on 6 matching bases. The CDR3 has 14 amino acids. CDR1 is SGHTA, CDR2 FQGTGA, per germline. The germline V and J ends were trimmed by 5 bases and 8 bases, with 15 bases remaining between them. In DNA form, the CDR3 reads TGTGCCAGCAGCCCCGAGGTTCGGGAGGGGGAGCTGTTTTTT. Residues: CASSPEVREGELFF.

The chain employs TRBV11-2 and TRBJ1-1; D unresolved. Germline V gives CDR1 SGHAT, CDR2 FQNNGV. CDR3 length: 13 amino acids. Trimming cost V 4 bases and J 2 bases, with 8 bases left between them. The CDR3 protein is CASSSGLNTEAFF. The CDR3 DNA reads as TGTGCCAGCAGCTCGGGTTTAAACACTGAAGCTTTCTTT.

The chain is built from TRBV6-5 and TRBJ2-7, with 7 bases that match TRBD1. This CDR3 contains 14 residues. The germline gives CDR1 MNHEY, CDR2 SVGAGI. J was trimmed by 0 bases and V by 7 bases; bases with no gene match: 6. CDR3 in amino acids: CASTRDSYSYEQYF. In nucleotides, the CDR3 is TGTGCCAGCACCCGGGACAGCTACTCCTACGAGCAGTACTTC.

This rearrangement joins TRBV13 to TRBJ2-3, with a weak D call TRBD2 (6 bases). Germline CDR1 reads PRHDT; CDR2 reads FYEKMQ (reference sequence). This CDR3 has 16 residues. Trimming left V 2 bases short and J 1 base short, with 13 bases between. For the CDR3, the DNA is TGTGCCAGCAGCTTATGGCGGGGCGGGGGCACAGATACGCAGTATTTT. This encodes CASSLWRGGGTDTQYF.

CDR3 loop: CASSSIRGTLEQYF. For the CDR3, the DNA is TGTGCCAGCAGCAGCATCAGGGGTACGCTCGAGCAGTACTTC. This sequence joins TRBV11-2 and TRBJ2-7; the D gene is possibly TRBD1 (6 bases). Deletions cut 5 bases from V and 6 bases from J, with 17 bases between. The CDR3 is 14 residues long. The germline V gene has CDR1 SGHAT and CDR2 FQNNGV.

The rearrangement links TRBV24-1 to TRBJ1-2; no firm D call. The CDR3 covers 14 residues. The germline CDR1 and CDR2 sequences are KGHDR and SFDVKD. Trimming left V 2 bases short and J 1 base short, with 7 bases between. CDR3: CATSDSGDNYGYTF. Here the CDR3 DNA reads TGTGCCACCAGTGATTCCGGGGATAACTATGGCTACACCTTC.

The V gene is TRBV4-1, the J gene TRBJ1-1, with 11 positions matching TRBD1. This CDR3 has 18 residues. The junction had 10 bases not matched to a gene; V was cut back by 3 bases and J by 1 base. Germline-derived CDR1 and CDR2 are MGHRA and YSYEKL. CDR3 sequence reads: CASSQSWTGGTKNTEAFF. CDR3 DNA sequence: TGCGCCAGCAGCCAGAGTTGGACAGGGGGCACCAAGAACACTGAAGCTTTCTTT.

This CDR3 is CASKLGSGVLIEQFF. The DNA of the CDR3 is TGTGCCAGCAAACTCGGTAGCGGGGTGCTCATTGAGCAGTTCTTC. The chain combines TRBV2 with TRBJ2-1, with 8 bases identical to TRBD2. Losses at the gene ends were 7 bases for V and 9 bases for J; bases not matched to a gene: 14. CDR1 SNHLY and CDR2 FYNNEI come from the germline V gene. There are 15 residues in the CDR3.

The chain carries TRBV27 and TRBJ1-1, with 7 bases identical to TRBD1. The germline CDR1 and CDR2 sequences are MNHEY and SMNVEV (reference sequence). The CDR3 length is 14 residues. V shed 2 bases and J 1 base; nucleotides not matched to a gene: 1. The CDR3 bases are TGTGCCAGCAGTTTAAACAGGGGGAACACTGAAGCTTTCTTT. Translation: CASSLNRGNTEAFF.

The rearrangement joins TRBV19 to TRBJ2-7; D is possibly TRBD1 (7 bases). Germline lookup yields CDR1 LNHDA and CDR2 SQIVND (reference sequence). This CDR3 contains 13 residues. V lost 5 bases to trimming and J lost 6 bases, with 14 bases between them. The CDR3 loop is CASSQGGGFEQYF. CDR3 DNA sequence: TGTGCCAGTAGTCAGGGGGGTGGTTTCGAGCAGTACTTC.